This T cell receptor (beta chain) is drawn from a study of CD8+ T cells in alopecia areata. Extraction of RNA preceded its reverse transcription into cDNA, which served as the sequencing template. Some clones are missing from TCRdb's copy, which holds only in-frame ones; the method was immunoSEQ multiplex PCR. The sample shows 190,000 or so clones, around 60% of them seen only once. Regarding treatment: oral pan-JAK inhibitor, 5-10 mg twice daily. The researchers isolated CD4+ and CD8+ T cells from PBMCs by sorting. The CDR3 is 11 amino acids. V was pared by 6 bases and J by 4 bases, with 4 bases between. The V gene's germline CDR1 is DFQATT and CDR2 SNEGSKA (reference sequence).

The sequenced sample was CD4+ T cells sorted from blood, obtained at week 4, from a patient treated with tofacitinib. The receptor's source is a human donor with alopecia areata. The chain joins TRBV20-1 to TRBJ2-6; unclear D gene. The CDR3 loop reads CSATGANVLTF. The CDR3 region has the DNA TGCAGTGCGACAGGGGCCAACGTCCTGACTTTC.